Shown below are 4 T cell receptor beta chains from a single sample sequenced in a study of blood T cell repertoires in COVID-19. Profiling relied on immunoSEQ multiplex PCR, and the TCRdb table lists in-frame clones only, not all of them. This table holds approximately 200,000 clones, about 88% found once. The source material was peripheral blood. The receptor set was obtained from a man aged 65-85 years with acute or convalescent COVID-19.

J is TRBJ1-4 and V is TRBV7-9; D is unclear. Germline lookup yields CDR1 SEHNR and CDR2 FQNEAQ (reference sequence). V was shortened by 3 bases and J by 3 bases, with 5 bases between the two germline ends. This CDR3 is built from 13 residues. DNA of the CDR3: TGTGCCAGCAGCTTTGAGTCTAATGAAAAACTGTTTTTT. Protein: CASSFESNEKLFF.

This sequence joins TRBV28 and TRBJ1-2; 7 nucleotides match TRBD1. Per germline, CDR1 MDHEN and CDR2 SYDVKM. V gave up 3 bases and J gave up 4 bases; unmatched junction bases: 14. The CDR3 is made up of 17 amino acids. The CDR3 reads CASSFVGRGSSGYGYTF. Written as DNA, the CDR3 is TGTGCCAGCAGTTTCGTGGGCAGGGGGAGTTCGGGCTATGGCTACACCTTC.

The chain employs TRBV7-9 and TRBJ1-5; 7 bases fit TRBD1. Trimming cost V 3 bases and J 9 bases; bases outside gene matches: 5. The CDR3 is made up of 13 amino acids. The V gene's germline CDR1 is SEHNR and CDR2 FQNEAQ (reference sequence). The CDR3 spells CASSFSDRVPQHF. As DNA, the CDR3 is TGTGCCAGCAGCTTTTCCGACAGGGTGCCCCAGCATTTT.

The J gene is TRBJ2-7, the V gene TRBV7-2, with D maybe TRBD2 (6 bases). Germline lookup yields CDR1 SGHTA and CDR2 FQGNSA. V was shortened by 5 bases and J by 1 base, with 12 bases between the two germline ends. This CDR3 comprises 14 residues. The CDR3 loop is CASSPSRGSYEQYF. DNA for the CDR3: TGTGCCAGCAGCCCATCACGGGGGTCCTACGAGCAGTACTTC.